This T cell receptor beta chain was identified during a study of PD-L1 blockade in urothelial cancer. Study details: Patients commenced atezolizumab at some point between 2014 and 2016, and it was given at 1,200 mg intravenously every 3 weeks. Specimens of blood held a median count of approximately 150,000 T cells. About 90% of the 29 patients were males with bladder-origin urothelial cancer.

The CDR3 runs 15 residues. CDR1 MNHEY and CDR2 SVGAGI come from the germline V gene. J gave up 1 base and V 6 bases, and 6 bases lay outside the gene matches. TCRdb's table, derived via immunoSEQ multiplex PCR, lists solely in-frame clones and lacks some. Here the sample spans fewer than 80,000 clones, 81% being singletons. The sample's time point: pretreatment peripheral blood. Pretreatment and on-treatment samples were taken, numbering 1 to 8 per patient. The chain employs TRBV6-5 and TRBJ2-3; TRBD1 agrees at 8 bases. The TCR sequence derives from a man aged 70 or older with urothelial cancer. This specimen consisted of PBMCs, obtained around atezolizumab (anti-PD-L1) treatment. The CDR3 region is CASRSPGQGTDTQYF. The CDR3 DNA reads TGTGCCAGCAGATCACCGGGACAGGGCACAGATACGCAGTATTTT.